The clone carrying this TCR beta chain came up many times. The sample belongs to a study of blood T cells in healthy people across ages. With V trimmed by 4 bases and J by 5 bases, 7 bases remained unmatched. Per germline, CDR1 MDHEN and CDR2 SYDVKM. This CDR3 has 15 amino acids. PCR was performed a second time for about 7 to 11 cycles using a sample-barcoded 5' primer and a J-beta primer mix. A single record per CDR3 protein comes from TCRdb applying MiXCR to the 5' RACE reads. The table lists 1 million or so distinct CDR3 sequences, approximately 25% of them singletons. This sample also belongs to another study, concerning T cells of mothers and their children. This second report adds: Random nucleotides (2-4) and sample barcodes were added by the M1S primer used in the second PCR.

The clonotype comes from a girl aged 2 to 9 in good health. This chain links TRBV28 with TRBJ2-5; 10 bases agree with TRBD2. Sequencing was performed on blood. The CDR3 region has the DNA TGTGCCAGCAGTTCCGGACTAGCGGATCAGGAGACCCAGTACTTC. The encoded protein is CASSSGLADQETQYF.